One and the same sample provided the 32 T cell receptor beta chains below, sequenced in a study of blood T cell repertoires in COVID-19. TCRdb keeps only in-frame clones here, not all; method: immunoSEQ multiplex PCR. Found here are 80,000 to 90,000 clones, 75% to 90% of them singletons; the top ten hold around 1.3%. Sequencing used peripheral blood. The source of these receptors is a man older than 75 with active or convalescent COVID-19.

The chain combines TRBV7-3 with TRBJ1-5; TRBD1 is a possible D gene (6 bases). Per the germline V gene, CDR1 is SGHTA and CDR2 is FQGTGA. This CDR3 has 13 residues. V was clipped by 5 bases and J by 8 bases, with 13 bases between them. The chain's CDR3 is CASSPGHGEPQHF. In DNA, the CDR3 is TGTGCCAGCAGCCCGGGACACGGGGAGCCCCAGCATTTT.

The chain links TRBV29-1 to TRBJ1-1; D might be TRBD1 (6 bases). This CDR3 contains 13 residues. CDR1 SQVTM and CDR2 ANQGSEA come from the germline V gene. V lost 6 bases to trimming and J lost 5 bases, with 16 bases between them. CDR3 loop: CSVGGARGTEAFF. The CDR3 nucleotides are TGCAGCGTCGGGGGGGCGCGGGGGACTGAAGCTTTCTTT. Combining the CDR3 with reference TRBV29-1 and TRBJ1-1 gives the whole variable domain SAVISQKPSRDICQRGTSLTIQCQVDSQVTMMFWYRQQPGQSLTLIATANQGSEATYESGFVIDKFPISRPNLTFSTLTVSNMSPEDSSIYLCSVGGARGTEAFFGQGTRLTVV.

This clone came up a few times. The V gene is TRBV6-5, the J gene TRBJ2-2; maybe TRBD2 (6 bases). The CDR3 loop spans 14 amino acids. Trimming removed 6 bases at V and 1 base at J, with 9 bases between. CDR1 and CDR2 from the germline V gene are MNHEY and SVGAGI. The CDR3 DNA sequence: TGTGCCAGCAGAAGGACTATGAACACCGGGGAGCTGTTTTTT. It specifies CASRRTMNTGELFF.

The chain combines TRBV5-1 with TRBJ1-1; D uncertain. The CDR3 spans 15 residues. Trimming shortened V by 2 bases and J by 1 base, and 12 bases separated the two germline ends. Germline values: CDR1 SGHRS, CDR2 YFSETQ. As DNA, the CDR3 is TGCGCCAGCAGCTTAAGCCCTACAGAGAACACTGAAGCTTTCTTT. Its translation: CASSLSPTENTEAFF.

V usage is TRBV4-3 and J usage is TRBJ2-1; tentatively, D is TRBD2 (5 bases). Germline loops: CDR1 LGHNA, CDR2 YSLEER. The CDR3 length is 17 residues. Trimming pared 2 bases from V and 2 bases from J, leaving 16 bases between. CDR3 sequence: CASSQSLPGFTYNEQFF. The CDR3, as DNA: TGCGCCAGCAGCCAATCCCTCCCGGGATTTACCTACAATGAGCAGTTCTTC.

The CDR3 spells CATNIENSPLHF. The CDR3 DNA reads as TGTGCCACGAATATCGAGAATTCACCCCTCCACTTT. V gene TRBV2 combines with J gene TRBJ1-6, with D uncertain. The V end was cut by 10 bases, the J end by 7 bases, with 11 bases between. Germline assignment: CDR1 SNHLY and CDR2 FYNNEI. The CDR3 sequence is 12 residues long. Variable domain in full (rest from reference TRBV2 and TRBJ1-6): EPEVTQTPSHQVTQMGQEVILRCVPISNHLYFYWYRQILGQKVEFLVSFYNNEISEKSEIFDDQFSVERPDGSNFTLKIRSTKLEDSAMYFCATNIENSPLHFGNGTRLTVT.

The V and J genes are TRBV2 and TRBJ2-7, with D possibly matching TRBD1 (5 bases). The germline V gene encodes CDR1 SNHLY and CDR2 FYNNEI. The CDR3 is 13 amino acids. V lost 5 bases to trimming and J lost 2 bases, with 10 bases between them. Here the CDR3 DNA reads TGTGCCAGCAGTTTGACAGCCACCTACGAGCAGTACTTC. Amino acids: CASSLTATYEQYF. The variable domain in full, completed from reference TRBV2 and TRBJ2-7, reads EPEVTQTPSHQVTQMGQEVILRCVPISNHLYFYWYRQILGQKVEFLVSFYNNEISEKSEIFDDQFSVERPDGSNFTLKIRSTKLEDSAMYFCASSLTATYEQYFGPGTRLTVT.

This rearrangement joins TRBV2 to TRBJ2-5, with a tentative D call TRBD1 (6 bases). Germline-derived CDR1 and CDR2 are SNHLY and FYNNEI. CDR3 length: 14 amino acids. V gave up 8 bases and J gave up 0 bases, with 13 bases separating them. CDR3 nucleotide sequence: TGTGCCAGCGAAGGAGGACAGAACCAAGAGACCCAGTACTTC. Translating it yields CASEGGQNQETQYF.

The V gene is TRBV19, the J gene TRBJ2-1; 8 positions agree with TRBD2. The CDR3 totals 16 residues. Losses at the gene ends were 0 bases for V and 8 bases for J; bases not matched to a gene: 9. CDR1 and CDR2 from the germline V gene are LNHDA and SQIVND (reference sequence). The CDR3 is CASSIDPGGPSYEQFF. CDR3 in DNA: TGTGCCAGTAGTATAGATCCGGGAGGGCCTAGCTATGAGCAGTTCTTC.

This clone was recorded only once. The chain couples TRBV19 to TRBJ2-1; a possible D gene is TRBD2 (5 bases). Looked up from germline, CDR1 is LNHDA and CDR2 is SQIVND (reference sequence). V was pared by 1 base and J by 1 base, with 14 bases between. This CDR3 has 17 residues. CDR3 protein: CASSIVSWTLSYNEQFF. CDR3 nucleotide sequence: TGTGCCAGTAGTATAGTCAGCTGGACTTTATCCTACAATGAGCAGTTCTTC. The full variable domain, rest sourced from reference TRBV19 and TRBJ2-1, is DGGITQSPKYLFRKEGQNVTLSCEQNLNHDAMYWYRQDPGQGLRLIYYSQIVNDFQKGDIAEGYSVSREKKESFPLTVTSAQKNPTAFYLCASSIVSWTLSYNEQFFGPGTRLTVL.

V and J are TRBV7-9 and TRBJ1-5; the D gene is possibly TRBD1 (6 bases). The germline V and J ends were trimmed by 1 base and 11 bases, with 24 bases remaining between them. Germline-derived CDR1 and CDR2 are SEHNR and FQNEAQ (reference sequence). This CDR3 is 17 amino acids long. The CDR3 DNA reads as TGTGCCAGCAGCTTAGGACCAGGGGACGCCCCGGACGAGACCCAGCATTTT. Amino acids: CASSLGPGDAPDETQHF. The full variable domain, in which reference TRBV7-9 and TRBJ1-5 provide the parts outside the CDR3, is DTGVSQNPRHKITKRGQNVTFRCDPISEHNRLYWYRQTLGQGPEFLTYFQNEAQLEKSRLLSDRFSAERPKGSFSTLEIQRTEQGDSAMYLCASSLGPGDAPDETQHFGDGTRLSIL.

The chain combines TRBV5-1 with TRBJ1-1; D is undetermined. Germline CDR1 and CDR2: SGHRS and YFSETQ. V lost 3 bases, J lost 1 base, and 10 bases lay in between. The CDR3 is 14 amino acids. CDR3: CASSSSTSNTEAFF. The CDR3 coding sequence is TGCGCCAGCAGCTCATCAACTTCGAACACTGAAGCTTTCTTT.

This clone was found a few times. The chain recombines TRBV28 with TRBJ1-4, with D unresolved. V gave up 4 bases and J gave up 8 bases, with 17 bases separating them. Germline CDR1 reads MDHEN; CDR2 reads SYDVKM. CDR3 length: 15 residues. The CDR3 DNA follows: TGTGCCAGCAGTTCTGCGGGAGGAGGTCGCGAAAAACTGTTTTTT. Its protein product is CASSSAGGGREKLFF. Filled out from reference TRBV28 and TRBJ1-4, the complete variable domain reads DVKVTQSSRYLVKRTGEKVFLECVQDMDHENMFWYRQDPGLGLRLIYFSYDVKMKEKGDIPEGYSVSREKKERFSLILESASTNQTSMYLCASSSAGGGREKLFFGSGTQLSVL.

The CDR3 nucleotides read TGCGCCAGCAGACCAGACAGGGGATATAGCAATCAGCCCCAGCATTTT. It is translated as CASRPDRGYSNQPQHF. The chain couples TRBV23-1 to TRBJ1-5, with TRBD1 matching 8 bases. TRBV23-1 is designated an ORF whose function remains uncertain. J was trimmed by 0 bases and V by 6 bases; bases with no gene match: 7. The CDR3 loop spans 16 amino acids.

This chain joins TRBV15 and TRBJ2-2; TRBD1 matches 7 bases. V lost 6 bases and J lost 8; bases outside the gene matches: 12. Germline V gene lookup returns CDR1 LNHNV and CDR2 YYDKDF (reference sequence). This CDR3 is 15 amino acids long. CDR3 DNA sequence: TGTGCCACCAGGGTGGACAGGAGTACTTGGGGGGAGCTGTTTTTT. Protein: CATRVDRSTWGELFF.

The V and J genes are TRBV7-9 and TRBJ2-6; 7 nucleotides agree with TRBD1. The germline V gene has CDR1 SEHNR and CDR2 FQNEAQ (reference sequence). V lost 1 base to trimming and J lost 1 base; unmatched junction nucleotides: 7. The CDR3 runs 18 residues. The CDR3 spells CASSLGAGGYSGANVLTF. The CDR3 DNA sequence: TGTGCCAGCAGCTTAGGGGCAGGGGGTTATTCTGGGGCCAACGTCCTGACTTTC.

The CDR3 DNA follows: TGCGCCAGCCGGACAGCTTTTTCCACAGTCGGAGATACGCAGTATTTT. Amino acid sequence: CASRTAFSTVGDTQYF. The gene calls are TRBV4-3 and TRBJ2-3; weak D call: TRBD1 (6 bases). Germline CDR1 LGHNA, CDR2 YSLEER. This CDR3 has 16 amino acids. V gave up 8 bases and J gave up 5 bases, with 23 bases separating them.

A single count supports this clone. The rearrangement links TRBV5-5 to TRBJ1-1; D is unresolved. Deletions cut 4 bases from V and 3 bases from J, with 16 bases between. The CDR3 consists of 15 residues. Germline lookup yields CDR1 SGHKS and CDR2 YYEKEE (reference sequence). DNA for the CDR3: TGTGCCAGCAGCCGTGAGAGGCCTGAGTACACTGAAGCTTTCTTT. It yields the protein CASSRERPEYTEAFF.

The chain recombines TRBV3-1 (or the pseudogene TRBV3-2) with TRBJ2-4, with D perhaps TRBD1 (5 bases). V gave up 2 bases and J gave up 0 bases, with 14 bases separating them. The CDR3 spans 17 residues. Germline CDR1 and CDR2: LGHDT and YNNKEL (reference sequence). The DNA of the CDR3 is TGTGCCAGCAGCCAATTTTTAGGGGTGGGAGCCAAAAACATTCAGTACTTC. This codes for CASSQFLGVGAKNIQYF.

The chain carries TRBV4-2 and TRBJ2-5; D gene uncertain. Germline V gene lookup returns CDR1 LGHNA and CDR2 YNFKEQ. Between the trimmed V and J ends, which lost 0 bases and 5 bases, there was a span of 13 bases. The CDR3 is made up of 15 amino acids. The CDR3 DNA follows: TGTGCCAGCAGCCAAGATCATGGTAGCTGGGAGACCCAGTACTTC. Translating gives CASSQDHGSWETQYF.

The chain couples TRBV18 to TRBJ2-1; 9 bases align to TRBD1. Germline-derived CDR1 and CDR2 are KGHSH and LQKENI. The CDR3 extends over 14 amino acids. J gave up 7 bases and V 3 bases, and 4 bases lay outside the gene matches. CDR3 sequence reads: CASSPRTGVNEQFF. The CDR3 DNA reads TGTGCCAGCTCACCTAGGACAGGGGTAAATGAGCAGTTCTTC.

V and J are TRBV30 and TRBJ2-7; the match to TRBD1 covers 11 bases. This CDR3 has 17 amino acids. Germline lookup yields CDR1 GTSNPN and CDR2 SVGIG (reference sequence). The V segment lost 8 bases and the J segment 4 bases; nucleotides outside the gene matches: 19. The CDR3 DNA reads TGTGCCCATCGCACAGGTCCGCGGGACAGGGGGAGATACGAGCAGTACTTC. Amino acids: CAHRTGPRDRGRYEQYF.

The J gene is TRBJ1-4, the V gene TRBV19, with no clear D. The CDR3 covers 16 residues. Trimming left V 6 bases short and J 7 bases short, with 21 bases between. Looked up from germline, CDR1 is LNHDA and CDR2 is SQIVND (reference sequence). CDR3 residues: CASSSLGRAGGEKLFF. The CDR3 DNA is TGTGCCAGTAGCAGTCTTGGCCGGGCGGGTGGTGAAAAACTGTTTTTT.

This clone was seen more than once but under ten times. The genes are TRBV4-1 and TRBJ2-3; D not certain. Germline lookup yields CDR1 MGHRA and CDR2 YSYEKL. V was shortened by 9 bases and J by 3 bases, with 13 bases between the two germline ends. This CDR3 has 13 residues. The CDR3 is CASRSLTTDTQYF. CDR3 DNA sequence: TGCGCCAGTCGGAGCCTAACTACAGATACGCAGTATTTT.

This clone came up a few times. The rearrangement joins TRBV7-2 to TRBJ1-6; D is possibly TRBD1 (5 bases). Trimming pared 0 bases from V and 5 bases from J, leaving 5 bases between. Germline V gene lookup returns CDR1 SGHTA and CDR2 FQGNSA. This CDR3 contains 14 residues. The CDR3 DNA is TGTGCCAGCAGCTTAGCCAGGGATAATTCACCCCTCCACTTT. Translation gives CASSLARDNSPLHF. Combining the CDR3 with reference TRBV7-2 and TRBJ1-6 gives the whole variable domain GAGVSQSPSNKVTEKGKDVELRCDPISGHTALYWYRQSLGQGLEFLIYFQGNSAPDKSGLPSDRFSAERTGGSVSTLTIQRTQQEDSAVYLCASSLARDNSPLHFGNGTRLTVT.

The CDR3 loop reads CASSQTGAHTDTQYF. CDR3 sequence (DNA): TGTGCCAGCAGCCAGACAGGGGCTCACACAGATACGCAGTATTTT. This chain links TRBV11-2 with TRBJ2-3; 8 bases are a match to TRBD1. With 5 bases clipped from V and 2 bases from J, the junction kept 6 bases outside the gene matches. The CDR3 covers 15 residues. Germline-derived CDR1 and CDR2 are SGHAT and FQNNGV.

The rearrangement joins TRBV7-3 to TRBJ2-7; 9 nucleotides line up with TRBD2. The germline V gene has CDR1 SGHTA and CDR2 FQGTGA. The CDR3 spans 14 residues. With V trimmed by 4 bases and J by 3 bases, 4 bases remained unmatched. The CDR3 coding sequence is TGTGCCAGCAGCTCCCGAGCGGGAGGCTACGAGCAGTACTTC. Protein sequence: CASSSRAGGYEQYF.

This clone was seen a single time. CDR3 sequence reads: CASSLSDSGTFF. CDR3 in DNA: TGTGCCAGCAGCTTGTCCGACAGTGGGACTTTCTTT. This rearrangement joins TRBV7-9 to TRBJ1-1; possible D gene TRBD1, 5 bases. This CDR3 comprises 12 residues. Trimming left V 3 bases short and J 12 bases short, with 14 bases between. Germline CDR1 SEHNR, CDR2 FQNEAQ (reference sequence).

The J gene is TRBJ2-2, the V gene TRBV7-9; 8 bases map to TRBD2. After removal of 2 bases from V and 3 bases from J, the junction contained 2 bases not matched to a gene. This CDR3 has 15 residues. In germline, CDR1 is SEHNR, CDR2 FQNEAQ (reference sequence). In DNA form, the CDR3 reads TGTGCCAGCAGCTTACTAGCGGGTGACACCGGGGAGCTGTTTTTT. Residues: CASSLLAGDTGELFF.

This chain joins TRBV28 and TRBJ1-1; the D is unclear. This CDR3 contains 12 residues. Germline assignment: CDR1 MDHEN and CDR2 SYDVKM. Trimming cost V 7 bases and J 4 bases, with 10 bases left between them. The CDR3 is CASTQRGTEAFF. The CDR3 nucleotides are TGTGCCAGCACCCAAAGAGGCACTGAAGCTTTCTTT.

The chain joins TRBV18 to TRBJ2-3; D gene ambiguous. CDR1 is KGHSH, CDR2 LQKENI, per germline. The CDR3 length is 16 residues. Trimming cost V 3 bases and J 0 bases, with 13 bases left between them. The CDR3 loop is CASSPRSETSTDTQYF. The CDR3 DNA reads TGTGCCAGCTCACCGCGTTCAGAGACTAGCACAGATACGCAGTATTTT.

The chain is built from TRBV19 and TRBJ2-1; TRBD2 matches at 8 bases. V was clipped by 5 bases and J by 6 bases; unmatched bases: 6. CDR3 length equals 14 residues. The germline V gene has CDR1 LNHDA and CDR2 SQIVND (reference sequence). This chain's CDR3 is CASSVVAGPNEQFF. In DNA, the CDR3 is TGTGCCAGTAGTGTGGTAGCGGGACCCAATGAGCAGTTCTTC.